This T cell receptor (beta chain) was sequenced for a study of T cells in localized non-small cell lung cancer (dated by TCRdb to 2020 to 2022). In the study overall: T cell repertoires of some 240 early-stage NSCLC patients were analyzed, with tumors being compared against uninvolved tumor-adjacent lungs. The cohort was made up of fewer than 250 treatment-naive NSCLC patients whose localized lung tumors had been resected. Of the NSCLC patients, fewer than 150 were male and roughly 110 were female, and the mean age was around 66 years. The full study reports these points: Multi-region tumor sequencing was not performed, so intratumor heterogeneity could not be excluded. Because the study design was exploratory, TCR variables were selected using unadjusted p-values without false-discovery rate correction. Longer overall survival was associated with higher blood T cell density, whereas shorter survival was associated with higher adjacent-lung clonality. The highest T cell clonality was observed in uninvolved tumor-adjacent lung, where clonality exceeded that of tumor, suggesting that antigenic responses were more focused in uninvolved tumor-adjacent lung. A median of 57 of the top 100 tumor clones were detected in paired uninvolved adjacent lung, and 28 of these tumor clones were also found among the top 100 clones of the paired uninvolved adjacent lung.

As for this clone: Its antigen remains unidentified. No base-level quality is on record; no much larger clone is a single base apart.

The CDR3, cysteine through phenylalanine, is 14 amino acids long. Only the CDR3 region is kept as DNA, spanning 42 bases read in frame from base 1. Reading the germline V gene (reference sequence) gives CDR1 MNHNY and CDR2 SVGAGI. V loses 7 bases, J loses 0 bases, and the germline ends lie 11 bases apart. At diagnosis, tumor, uninvolved tumor-adjacent lung and peripheral blood were collected and then preserved as a mix of FFPE and fresh-frozen material. For TCR repertoire profiling, blood samples were analyzed as peripheral blood mononuclear cells. TCR beta CDR3 regions were sequenced from DNA using the immunoSEQ Assay. On the authors' methods: T cell density was computed as TCR beta template counts normalized to usable DNA estimated by amplifying housekeeping genes. Richness was estimated using the preseqR package, with extrapolation to 400,000 templates for PBMC samples and to 120,000 templates for tissue samples. Clonality was taken to be one minus Pielou's evenness. Tissue-enriched TCRs were identified by differential abundance testing using productive amino-acid clonotypes, minimum total count 5 and alpha 0.1. The Jaccard Index and the Morisita Overlap Index were used to measure repertoire overlap between compartments. GLIPH grouped TCR beta CDR3s together with public tetramer-defined viral CDR3s, and a viral motif had to include at least three viral sequences and also show V-gene enrichment. As stored in TCRdb, this immuneACCESS dataset retains in-frame rearrangements with V and J assigned. A fraction of the clones does not appear; measured against another copy, unresolved V genes explain less than half of the discrepancy, and the remainder lacks a known reason. The V and J calls and the clone size are those of that table, but D and trimming were determined from the DNA. This sample has around 140,000 clones in its table, and roughly 90% of those were observed once. The ten most abundant clones make up around 1.7% of the sample.

The chain couples TRBV6-6 to TRBJ2-3, with a tentative D gene TRBD2 over 5 matching bases. The TCR sequence derives from a female donor at least 60 years old with stage I lung adenocarcinoma. Specimen: peripheral blood, collected before any cancer treatment. The DNA is TGTGCCAGCAAACTGACTATTAGCACAGATACGCAGTATTTT. The encoded protein is CASKLTISTDTQYF.